What follows are 10 T cell receptor beta chains derived from one specimen sequenced in a study of blood T cell repertoires in COVID-19. Some clones are missing from TCRdb's copy, which holds only in-frame ones; the method was immunoSEQ multiplex PCR. This sample has more than 150,000 clones, with almost 90% found just once. The specimen was peripheral blood. The receptors originated from a man aged 45-65 years with acute or convalescent COVID-19.

CDR3 coding DNA: TGCGCCAGCAGCTCGACAGGAGACGGCATTCAGTACTTC. Translation: CASSSTGDGIQYF. This sequence joins TRBV5-1 and TRBJ2-4, with a tentative D call TRBD1 (6 bases). V was shortened by 3 bases and J by 9 bases, with 13 bases between the two germline ends. This CDR3 is 13 amino acids long. Germline CDR1 is SGHRS and CDR2 is YFSETQ.

The genes are TRBV6-6 and TRBJ1-2; no definite D call. The germline V and J ends were trimmed by 6 bases and 3 bases, with 11 bases remaining between them. Germline-derived CDR1 and CDR2 are MNHNY and SVGAGI (reference sequence). The CDR3 extends over 13 amino acids. The CDR3 DNA reads as TGTGCCAGCAGCCCCCCGGTCGACTATGGCTACACCTTC. Encoded protein: CASSPPVDYGYTF.

This clone has more than one count but fewer than ten. The chain carries TRBV24-1 and TRBJ2-7; weak D call: TRBD2 (5 bases). V gave up 6 bases and J gave up 4 bases, with 18 bases separating them. The CDR3 has 15 residues. Germline V lookup: CDR1 KGHDR, CDR2 SFDVKD. The chain's CDR3 is CATSRRVERDYEQYF. The CDR3 region has the DNA TGTGCCACCAGTCGGCGGGTTGAAAGAGATTACGAGCAGTACTTC.

J is TRBJ1-5 and V is TRBV10-3; a weak D match, TRBD1 (5 bases). CDR3 length equals 14 residues. In germline, CDR1 is ENHRY, CDR2 SYGVKD. Trimming stripped 3 bases from V and 0 bases from J, with 6 bases between. CDR3 nucleotides: TGTGCCATCAGTGAAACAGGTAGCAATCAGCCCCAGCATTTT. It translates to CAISETGSNQPQHF.

This clone has just one count. The CDR3 DNA sequence: TGTGCCAGCAGTTACTCGCCCAGTACTGGAAACACCATATATTTT. Its translation: CASSYSPSTGNTIYF. J is TRBJ1-3 and V is TRBV6-5, with no clear D. There are 15 residues in the CDR3. Germline values: CDR1 MNHEY, CDR2 SVGAGI. The V and J ends lost 0 bases and 2 bases respectively, with 8 bases between them.

This clone occurred once. The chain employs TRBV4-2 and TRBJ1-1, with D possibly being TRBD1 (5 bases). Trimming pared 0 bases from V and 4 bases from J, leaving 6 bases between. Germline loops: CDR1 LGHNA, CDR2 YNFKEQ. The CDR3 is 13 amino acids. Written as DNA, the CDR3 is TGTGCCAGCAGCCAAGAAAGGGGCACTGAAGCTTTCTTT. Translating gives CASSQERGTEAFF.

The gene calls are TRBV19 and TRBJ2-6; the match to TRBD1 covers 8 bases. CDR3 length: 15 amino acids. V was clipped by 5 bases and J by 8 bases; unmatched bases: 8. Germline CDR1 LNHDA, CDR2 SQIVND (reference sequence). CDR3 loop: CASSHGQGPTNVLTF. The CDR3 nucleotides are TGTGCCAGTAGTCATGGACAGGGTCCGACCAACGTCCTGACTTTC.

Only one count was recorded for this clone. The V gene is TRBV11-2, the J gene TRBJ1-5, with 10 bases identical to TRBD1. J was trimmed by 3 bases and V by 7 bases; bases with no gene match: 15. The CDR3 loop spans 18 amino acids. The germline V gene encodes CDR1 SGHAT and CDR2 FQNNGV. As DNA, the CDR3 is TGTGCCAGCACCCCCCAGGGGCGGGACAGGGGTACCAATCAGCCCCAGCATTTT. The encoded protein is CASTPQGRDRGTNQPQHF.

The chain is built from TRBV21-1 and TRBJ2-5; the table's D call, TRBD2, has no DNA check behind it. TRBV21-1 represents a pseudogene. The CDR3 has 15 amino acids. The chain's CDR3 is CASSKWRERKETQYF. The CDR3 DNA is TGTGCCAGCAGCAAATGGAGGGAGAGGAAAGAGACCCAGTACTTC.

The chain is built from TRBV7-6 and TRBJ2-1, with 9 positions matching TRBD1. The CDR3 sequence is 16 residues long. Unmatched junction bases numbered 13, after V lost 4 bases and J lost 9 bases. Germline lookup yields CDR1 SGHVS and CDR2 FNYEAQ. The CDR3 bases are TGTGCCAGCAGCTGGGGACAGGGAATCGTTCTCGGTGAGCAGTTCTTC. Its protein is CASSWGQGIVLGEQFF.